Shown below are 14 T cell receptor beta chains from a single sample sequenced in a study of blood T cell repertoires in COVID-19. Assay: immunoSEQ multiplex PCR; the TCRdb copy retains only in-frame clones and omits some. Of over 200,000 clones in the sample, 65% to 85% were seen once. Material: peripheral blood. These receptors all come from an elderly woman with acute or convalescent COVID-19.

For the CDR3, the DNA is TGTGCCAGCAGTTTTGTAGGGATCGCGGGGGGCGATGAAAAACTGTTTTTT. It translates to CASSFVGIAGGDEKLFF. This sequence joins TRBV28 and TRBJ1-4; D possibly corresponds to TRBD1 (6 bases). The CDR3 is 17 residues long. V was pared by 3 bases and J by 6 bases, with 20 bases between. Per germline, CDR1 MDHEN and CDR2 SYDVKM.

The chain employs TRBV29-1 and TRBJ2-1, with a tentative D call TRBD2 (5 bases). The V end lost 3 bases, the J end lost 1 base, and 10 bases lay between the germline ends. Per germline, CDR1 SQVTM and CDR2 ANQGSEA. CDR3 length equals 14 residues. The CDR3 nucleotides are TGCAGCGTTGATTCGGGGATTTCCTACAATGAGCAGTTCTTC. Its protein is CSVDSGISYNEQFF.

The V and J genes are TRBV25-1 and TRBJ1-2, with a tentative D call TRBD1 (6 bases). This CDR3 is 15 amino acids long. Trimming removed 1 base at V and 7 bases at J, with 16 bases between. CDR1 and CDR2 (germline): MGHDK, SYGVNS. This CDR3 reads CASSELTGPGVGYTF. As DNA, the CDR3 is TGTGCCAGCAGTGAATTGACAGGCCCAGGGGTTGGCTACACCTTC.

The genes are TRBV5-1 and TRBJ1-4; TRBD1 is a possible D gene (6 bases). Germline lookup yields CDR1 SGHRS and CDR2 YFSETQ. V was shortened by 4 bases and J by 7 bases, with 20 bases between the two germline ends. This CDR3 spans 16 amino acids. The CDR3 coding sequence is TGCGCCAGCAGCCCTTCCCGGACAGATCTCCGTGAAAAACTGTTTTTT. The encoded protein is CASSPSRTDLREKLFF.

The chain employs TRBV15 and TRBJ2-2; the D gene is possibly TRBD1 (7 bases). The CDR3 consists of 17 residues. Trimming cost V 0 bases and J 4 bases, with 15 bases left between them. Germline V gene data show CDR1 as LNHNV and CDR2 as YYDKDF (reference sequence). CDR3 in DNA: TGTGCCACCAGCAGAGATGGCAGGGGGGTGAGCACCGGGGAGCTGTTTTTT. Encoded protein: CATSRDGRGVSTGELFF.

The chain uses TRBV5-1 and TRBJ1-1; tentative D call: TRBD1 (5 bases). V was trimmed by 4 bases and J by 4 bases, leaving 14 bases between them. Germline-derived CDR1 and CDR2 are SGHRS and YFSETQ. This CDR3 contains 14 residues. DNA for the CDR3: TGCGCCAGCAGCCTGAGCAGGGTGGTCACTGAAGCTTTCTTT. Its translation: CASSLSRVVTEAFF.

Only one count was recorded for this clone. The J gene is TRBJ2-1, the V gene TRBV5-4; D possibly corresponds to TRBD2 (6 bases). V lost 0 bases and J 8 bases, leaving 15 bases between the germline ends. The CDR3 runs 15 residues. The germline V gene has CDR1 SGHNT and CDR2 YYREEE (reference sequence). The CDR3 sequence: CASSLVGGAGYEQFF. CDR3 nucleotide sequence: TGTGCCAGCAGCTTGGTCGGGGGAGCTGGGTATGAGCAGTTCTTC. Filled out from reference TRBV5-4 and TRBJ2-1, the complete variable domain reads ETGVTQSPTHLIKTRGQQVTLRCSSQSGHNTVSWYQQALGQGPQFIFQYYREEENGRGNFPPRFSGLQFPNYSSELNVNALELDDSALYLCASSLVGGAGYEQFFGPGTRLTVL.

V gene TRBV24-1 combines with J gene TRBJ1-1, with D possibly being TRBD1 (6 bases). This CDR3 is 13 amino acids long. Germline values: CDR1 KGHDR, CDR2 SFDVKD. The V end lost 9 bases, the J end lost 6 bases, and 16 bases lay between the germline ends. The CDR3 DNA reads TGTGCCACCCAGAGGACAGCTTTAGCTGAAGCTTTCTTT. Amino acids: CATQRTALAEAFF.

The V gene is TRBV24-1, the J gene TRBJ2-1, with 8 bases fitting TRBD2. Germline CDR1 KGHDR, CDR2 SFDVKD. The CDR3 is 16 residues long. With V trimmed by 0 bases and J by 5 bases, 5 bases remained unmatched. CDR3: CATSDLGSGTHNEQFF. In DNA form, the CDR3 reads TGTGCCACCAGTGATTTGGGTAGCGGGACCCACAATGAGCAGTTCTTC.

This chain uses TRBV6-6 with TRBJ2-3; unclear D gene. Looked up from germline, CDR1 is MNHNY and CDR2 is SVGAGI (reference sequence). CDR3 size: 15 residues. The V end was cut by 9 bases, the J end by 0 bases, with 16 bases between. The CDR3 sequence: CASTSTGTSTDTQYF. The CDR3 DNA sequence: TGTGCCAGTACCTCCACGGGTACTAGCACAGATACGCAGTATTTT.

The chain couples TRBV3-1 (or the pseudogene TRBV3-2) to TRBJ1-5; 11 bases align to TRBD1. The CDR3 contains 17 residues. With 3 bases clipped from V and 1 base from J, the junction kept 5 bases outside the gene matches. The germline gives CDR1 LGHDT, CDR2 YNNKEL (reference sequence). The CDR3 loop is CASSHGQGAGSNQPQHF. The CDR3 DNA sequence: TGTGCCAGCAGCCACGGACAGGGGGCGGGAAGCAATCAGCCCCAGCATTTT.

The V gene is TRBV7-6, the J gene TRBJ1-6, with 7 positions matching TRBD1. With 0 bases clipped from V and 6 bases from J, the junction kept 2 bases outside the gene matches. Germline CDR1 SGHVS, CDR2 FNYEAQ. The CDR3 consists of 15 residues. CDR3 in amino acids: CASSLARDSNSPLHF. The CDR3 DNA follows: TGTGCCAGCAGCTTAGCGCGGGACAGTAATTCACCCCTCCACTTT.

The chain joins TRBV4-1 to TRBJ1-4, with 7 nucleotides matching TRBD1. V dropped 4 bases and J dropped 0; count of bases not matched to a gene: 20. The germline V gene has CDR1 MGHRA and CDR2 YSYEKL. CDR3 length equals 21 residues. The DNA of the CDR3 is TGCGCCAGCAGCCCCAAGAGGGGTGGAGGGACAGCGATTGCAACTAATGAAAAACTGTTTTTT. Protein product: CASSPKRGGGTAIATNEKLFF.

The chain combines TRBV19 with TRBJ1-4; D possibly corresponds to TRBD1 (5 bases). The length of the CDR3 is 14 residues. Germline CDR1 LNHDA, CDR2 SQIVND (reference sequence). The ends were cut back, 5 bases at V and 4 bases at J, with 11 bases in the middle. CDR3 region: CASSFMTVNEKLFF. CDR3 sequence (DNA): TGTGCCAGTAGTTTTATGACAGTTAATGAAAAACTGTTTTTT.